The subject of this entry is one TCR beta chain. Its antigen is currently not known. Base qualities are not recorded, but no much larger clone differs from it by a single base. The data were obtained in a study of T cells after posttransplantation cyclophosphamide (TCRdb year 2016). For context, the study as a whole: Using TRB sequencing, the study followed how the T cell repertoire reconstituted after myeloablative bone marrow transplantation in which posttransplantation cyclophosphamide served as GVHD prophylaxis. Up to roughly 3 additional blood samples from 2 to 5.2 years after transplant were also TRB-sequenced in 3 patients, as was pretransplant blood from several patients. Public TRB sequences were compared against a database of over 3,500 sequences linked to responses to pathogens, tumor antigens, self-antigens and alloantigens. Because TRA and TRB clonality were tightly correlated in nine or ten samples, subsequent TCR analyses were focused on TRB only. Samples from under 40 PTCy-treated patients, along with samples from about 17 of their related bone marrow donors, underwent antigen receptor sequencing. Blood from all 35 or so PTCy patients who had 1-year posttransplant specimens underwent TRB sequencing. Results the study describes overall, beyond this receptor: At 1-2 months, donor-recipient similarity was low but rose over the first year, and the later blood repertoires were often dominated by donor CD8+ memory clones. Across 45 patients, recipient CMV seropositivity and CMV reactivation were highly associated with TRB clonality; PTCy diversity was similar to CNI/methotrexate controls. The TRB repertoires of T cells infiltrating skin or the GI tract showed only limited overlap with the TRB repertoires found in blood.

The control group consisted of 10 or so patients who received myeloablative marrow transplants with methotrexate plus a calcineurin inhibitor and who were sampled 1 year after transplant. Peripheral blood and bone marrow mononuclear cells were isolated by Ficoll-Hypaque density centrifugation and were cryopreserved. TRB sequencing used genomic DNA with the immunoSEQ assay at survey resolution or the hsTCRB kit. In the source study's methods: The immunoSEQ software handled initial read processing, and the LymphoSeq R package was used for repertoire analyses. For each TRB dataset, clonality was calculated as 1 minus normalized Shannon entropy, and the Gini coefficient was computed as well. To infer phenotypes in unsorted samples, TRB sequences from sorted subsets of the recipient or donor were mapped onto unsorted samples from the same recipient. TCRdb holds this immuneACCESS table with in-frame rearrangements only. Some clones are missing; in checked studies, unresolved V genes explain under half, and the rest has no known cause. V and J calls and clone size follow that table, whereas D and trimming were derived from the DNA. The sample table contains more than 8,000 clones; only one count was recorded for 89% of them. The top ten clones comprise 4.2% of the sample.

V and J are truncated by 4 bases and 0 bases respectively, leaving an intervening sequence of 7 bases. The CDR3 numbers 14 residues from cysteine through phenylalanine. Just CDR3 DNA is preserved here, 42 bases in frame from base 1. From the germline V gene (reference sequence), CDR1 is SGHNT and CDR2 is YYREEE. The sequence was collected from a male patient in his forties or fifties who received an allogeneic stem cell transplant from an unrelated donor, was CMV-positive, and had chronic GVHD only. Following transplantation, part of the T cell population may be supplied by the graft donor rather than the patient. Sample: PBMCs, taken about 450 days after allogeneic stem cell transplant with calcineurin inhibitor and methotrexate. The rearrangement combines TRBV5-4 with TRBJ2-2; the best D guess is TRBD2, with 5 bases matching. The CDR3 protein is CASSLRANTGELFF. The DNA is as follows: TGTGCCAGCAGCCTGAGGGCGAACACCGGGGAGCTGTTTTTT.